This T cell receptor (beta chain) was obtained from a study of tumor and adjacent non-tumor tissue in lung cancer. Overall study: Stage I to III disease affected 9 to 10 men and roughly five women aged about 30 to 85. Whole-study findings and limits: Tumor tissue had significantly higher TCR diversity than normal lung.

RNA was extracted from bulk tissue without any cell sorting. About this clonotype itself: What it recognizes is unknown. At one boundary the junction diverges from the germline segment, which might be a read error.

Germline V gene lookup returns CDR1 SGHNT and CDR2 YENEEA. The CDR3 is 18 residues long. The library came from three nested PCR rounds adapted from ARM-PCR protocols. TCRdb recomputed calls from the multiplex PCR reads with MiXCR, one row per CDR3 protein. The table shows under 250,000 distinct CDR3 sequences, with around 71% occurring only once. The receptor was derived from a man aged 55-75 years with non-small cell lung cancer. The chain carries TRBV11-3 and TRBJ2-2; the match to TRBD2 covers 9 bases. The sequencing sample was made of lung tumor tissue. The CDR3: CTSSSRGAGGYRTGELFF. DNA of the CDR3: TGTACCAGCAGCTCCCGGGGAGCGGGAGGATACAGGACCGGGGAGCTGTTTTTT.